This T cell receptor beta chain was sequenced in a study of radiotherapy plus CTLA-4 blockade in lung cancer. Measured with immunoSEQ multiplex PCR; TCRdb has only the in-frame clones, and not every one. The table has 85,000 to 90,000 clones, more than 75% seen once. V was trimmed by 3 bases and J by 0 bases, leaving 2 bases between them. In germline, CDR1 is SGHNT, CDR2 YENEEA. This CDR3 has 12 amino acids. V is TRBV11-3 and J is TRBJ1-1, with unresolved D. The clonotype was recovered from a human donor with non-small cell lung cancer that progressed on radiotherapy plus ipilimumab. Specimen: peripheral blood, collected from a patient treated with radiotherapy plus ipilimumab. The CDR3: CASSFLNTEAFF. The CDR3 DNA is TGTGCCAGCAGCTTCTTGAACACTGAAGCTTTCTTT.